A selection of T cell receptor beta chains follows, all from one sample in a study of T-cell memory formation after mild COVID-19. MiXCR was run by TCRdb on the 5' RACE reads, yielding one entry per CDR3 protein. The sample has about 560,000 distinct CDR3 sequences; less than 25% are singletons. The specimen was PBMCs or a T cell subset sorted from them (not recorded which). The receptors derive from an adult woman who had mild COVID-19 (a few samples of this study predate the infection). Cell type and time point are not known. The CDR3 runs from the conserved cysteine through the conserved F or W. D genes are given only for firm matches. Expanded clones are given a class, and other clones once, few, many or no size at all.

D	length	J	size	V	DNA	CDR3
TRBD1	15	TRBJ2-1	few	TRBV28	TGTGCCAGCAGTTTACGCCGGGACAGCAGGAATGAGCAGTTCTTC	CASSLRRDSRNEQFF
-	16	TRBJ2-3	-	TRBV19	TGTGCCAGTAGTATAGATCACGCGGGGGCTTCGGATACGCAGTATTTT	CASSIDHAGASDTQYF
-	14	TRBJ1-5	few	TRBV6-6	TGTGCCAGCAGTTACCTCGAGTTTACCCAGCCCCAGCATTTT	CASSYLEFTQPQHF
-	15	TRBJ1-6	many	TRBV12-3/TRBV12-4	TGTGCCAGCAGTTTGCGGGGGGACTTGAATTCACCCCTCCACTTT	CASSLRGDLNSPLHF
TRBD1	15	TRBJ2-5	-	TRBV7-9	TGTGCCAGCAGCCCGAAGGGACAGGGGATGGAGACCCAGTACTTC	CASSPKGQGMETQYF
TRBD2	16	TRBJ2-1	-	TRBV4-1	TGCGCCAGCAGCCTACAGGGACTAGCGGGAGGAAATGAGCAGTTCTTC	CASSLQGLAGGNEQFF
-	14	TRBJ1-1	few	TRBV7-3	TGTGCCAGCAGCTCCGCCCCCGCGGGCCGAGAAGCTTTCTTT	CASSSAPAGREAFF
TRBD1	13	TRBJ2-2	few	TRBV7-3	TGTGCCAGCGGGACAGACAACACCGGGGAGCTGTTTTTT	CASGTDNTGELFF
-	12	TRBJ1-4	-	TRBV24-1	TGTGCCGTCCGGGACATTAATGAAAAACTGTTTTTT	CAVRDINEKLFF
-	16	TRBJ2-1	few	TRBV24-1	TGTGCCACCAGCACCTCCTGGGGCGGAACCTACAATGAGCAGTTCTTC	CATSTSWGGTYNEQFF
TRBD1	17	TRBJ2-3	few	TRBV4-1	TGCGCCAGCAGCCAAGATTCTTTGGACAGGGCCCAGGCTACGCAGTATTTT	CASSQDSLDRAQATQYF
TRBD2	15	TRBJ2-2	-	TRBV7-3	TGTGCCAGCAGCTTACTAGCGGGAGCCACCGGGGAGCTGTTTTTT	CASSLLAGATGELFF
-	13	TRBJ2-5	few	TRBV30	TGTGCCTGGAGTGTAGGGTCAGGCGAGACCCAGTACTTC	CAWSVGSGETQYF
-	14	TRBJ2-7	few	TRBV5-1	TGCGCCAGCAGTATCGGACACGGCCCCAACGAGCAGTACTTC	CASSIGHGPNEQYF
-	13	TRBJ2-7	few	TRBV7-9	TGTGCCAGCAGCCAACAGGGTGGTCTCGAGCAGTACTTC	CASSQQGGLEQYF
-	14	TRBJ1-1	-	TRBV3-1	TGTGCCAGCAGCCAAGAATACAGATACACTGAAGCTTTCTTT	CASSQEYRYTEAFF
TRBD1	12	TRBJ1-1	few	TRBV20-1	TGCAGTGCCGGGACAGGGAGGACTGAAGCTTTCTTT	CSAGTGRTEAFF
TRBD2	16	TRBJ2-7	-	TRBV18	TGTGCCAGCTCCCCGGGACTAGCGGGCAGCTCCTACGAGCAGTACTTC	CASSPGLAGSSYEQYF
TRBD1	15	TRBJ2-7	-	TRBV11-3	TGTGCCAGCAGTTACAGAGGGACAGGGGTCTACGAGCAGTACTTC	CASSYRGTGVYEQYF
-	16	TRBJ1-2	-	TRBV4-1	TGCGCCAGCAGCCAAGAAGGGTCAGTCCCAGACTATGGCTACACCTTC	CASSQEGSVPDYGYTF
TRBD2	14	TRBJ2-1	-	TRBV18	TGTGCCAGCTCACCTTCTAGCGGGAGCGATGAGCAGTTCTTC	CASSPSSGSDEQFF
-	14	TRBJ2-5	-	TRBV7-8	TGTGCCAGCAGCTTGGGACCCCGACAAGAGACCCAGTACTTC	CASSLGPRQETQYF
TRBD2	16	TRBJ2-3	-	TRBV5-1	TGCGCCAGCAGAGCTGGACTAGCAGCTATGACAGATACGCAGTATTTT	CASRAGLAAMTDTQYF
-	16	TRBJ2-3	few	TRBV7-6	TGTGCCAGCAGCCCAGGGAGGGGGCTTGAAACAGATACGCAGTATTTT	CASSPGRGLETDTQYF
-	13	TRBJ1-1	few	TRBV29-1	TGCAGCGTTGAGGGTCATTTAAACACTGAAGCTTTCTTT	CSVEGHLNTEAFF
TRBD1	15	TRBJ2-2	-	TRBV11-3	TGTGCCAGCAGCCGCGGGACAGGGGTTTCCGGGGAGCTGTTTTTT	CASSRGTGVSGELFF
-	13	TRBJ1-6	few	TRBV6-1	TGTGCCAGCAAGGAGGGTTCGAACTCACCCCTCCACTTT	CASKEGSNSPLHF
-	12	TRBJ2-7	-	TRBV7-9	TGTGCCAGCAGCTTAAGCCCGCAGGAGCAGTACTTC	CASSLSPQEQYF
TRBD1	16	TRBJ2-1	few	TRBV4-3	TGCGCCAGCAGCTCAGGCCCCGACAGGGGGCTGGATGAGCAGTTCTTC	CASSSGPDRGLDEQFF
TRBD2	18	TRBJ2-3	-	TRBV3-1	TGTGCCAGCAGCCAACTGGGACTAGCGGGCACTAGCACAGATACGCAGTATTTT	CASSQLGLAGTSTDTQYF
-	16	TRBJ2-1	-	TRBV23-1	TGCGCCAGCAGTCAATCGGGACTGCCGCCTATTTCGGGGCAGTTCTTC	CASSQSGLPPISGQFF
-	13	TRBJ2-5	few	TRBV2	TGTGCCAGCAGTGGTAACAGGCAAGAGACCCAGTACTTC	CASSGNRQETQYF
-	13	TRBJ2-2	few	TRBV7-9	TGTGCCAGCAGCCCCCCAGGGGCCGGGGAGCTGTTTTTT	CASSPPGAGELFF
TRBD1	15	TRBJ2-2	few	TRBV24-1	TGTGCCACCAGTGTAAGACAGGGAAACACCGGGGAGCTGTTTTTT	CATSVRQGNTGELFF
TRBD1	13	TRBJ1-1	-	TRBV24-1	TGTGCCACCAGTCGAGAACAGGGGGGTGAAGCTTTCTTT	CATSREQGGEAFF
TRBD1	18	TRBJ2-7	few	TRBV7-9	TGTGCCAGCAGCTCCTCGCCGAGCGGACAGGGGGTTTCCTACGAGCAGTACTTC	CASSSSPSGQGVSYEQYF
-	16	TRBJ2-5	-	TRBV5-6	TGTGCCAGCAGCTCCATATTCCGGAACCTCTATGAGACCCAGTACTTC	CASSSIFRNLYETQYF
TRBD2	16	TRBJ2-3	few	TRBV27	TGTGCCAGCAGTTTAACGTGGGGGGGGTGGACAGATACGCAGTATTTT	CASSLTWGGWTDTQYF
-	12	TRBJ2-1	few	TRBV14	TGTGCCAGCAGCCAGGGTATTCGGGGACAGTTCTTC	CASSQGIRGQFF
-	13	TRBJ2-3	few	TRBV12-3/TRBV12-4	TGTGCCAGCAGTTTAAGGCGGCTAGATACGCAGTATTTT	CASSLRRLDTQYF
-	14	TRBJ1-1	-	TRBV6-1	TGTGCCAGCAGTGAACCCGTGGGGGACACTGAAGCTTTCTTT	CASSEPVGDTEAFF
-	16	TRBJ2-3	-	TRBV7-9	TGTGCCAGCAGCTTATTCGCGGATGCGCCGCTCCACGCGCAGTATTTT	CASSLFADAPLHAQYF
TRBD2	15	TRBJ2-7	-	TRBV5-6	TGTGCCAGCAGCTCGCCGGGACTAGGAAGGTACGAGCAGTACTTC	CASSSPGLGRYEQYF
TRBD1	13	TRBJ2-1	-	TRBV20-1	TGCAGTGCTAGAGGACAGGGTTACAATGAGCAGTTCTTC	CSARGQGYNEQFF
-	16	TRBJ1-2	few	TRBV7-3	TGTGCCAGCAGCTTAACGGCAGGGACGGCTAACTATGGCTACACCTTC	CASSLTAGTANYGYTF
TRBD2	16	TRBJ2-3	-	TRBV7-2	TGTGCCAGCAGCTTGATTGCGGGAGGGAGGACAGATACGCAGTATTTT	CASSLIAGGRTDTQYF
-	17	TRBJ2-6	few	TRBV18	TGTGCCAGCTCGCGGGACAGTCCAGGGTCTGGGGCCAACGTCCTGACTTTC	CASSRDSPGSGANVLTF
TRBD1	18	TRBJ1-6	-	TRBV20-1	TGCAGTGCTACCCGGACAGGGGGCGCGTTCTCCTATAATTCACCCCTCCACTTT	CSATRTGGAFSYNSPLHF